This T cell receptor beta chain stems from a study of T cells in Graves' hyperthyroidism and ophthalmopathy. Researchers took RNA transcripts and amplified the TCR beta CDR3 regions from them. The study used the HTBI primer set for a first-round RT-PCR of the TCR CDR3. In TCRdb, the multiplex PCR reads were re-called with MiXCR into one record per CDR3 protein. The repertoire includes roughly 660,000 distinct CDR3 sequences, roughly a sixth of them detected once, and roughly 15% sits in the top ten. V lost 5 bases and J 2 bases, leaving 22 bases between the germline ends. The CDR3 length is 17 residues. Looked up from germline, CDR1 is MDHEN and CDR2 is SYDVKM. Those patients with uncontrolled infection, other autoimmune disease, pregnancy or lactation were excluded. On the basis of clinical symptoms, serum thyroxine and TRAb, thyroid ultrasound and orbital computed tomography, diagnoses were made.

This clonotype was observed many times. Its antigen is currently unknown. Study-wide findings and caveats: The model identified upcoming ophthalmopathy a median approximately six months ahead of onset. In simple terms, a model built on 13 V-J features told ophthalmopathy apart from stable hyperthyroidism.

V and J are TRBV28 and TRBJ2-7; maybe TRBD1 (6 bases). The receptor's source is a man aged 50-59 years with Graves' hyperthyroidism. Sequenced: blood. CDR3 region: CASSRIQGLDRPYEQYF. CDR3 DNA sequence: TGTGCCAGCAGTCGCATACAGGGTTTGGACCGTCCCTACGAGCAGTACTTC.